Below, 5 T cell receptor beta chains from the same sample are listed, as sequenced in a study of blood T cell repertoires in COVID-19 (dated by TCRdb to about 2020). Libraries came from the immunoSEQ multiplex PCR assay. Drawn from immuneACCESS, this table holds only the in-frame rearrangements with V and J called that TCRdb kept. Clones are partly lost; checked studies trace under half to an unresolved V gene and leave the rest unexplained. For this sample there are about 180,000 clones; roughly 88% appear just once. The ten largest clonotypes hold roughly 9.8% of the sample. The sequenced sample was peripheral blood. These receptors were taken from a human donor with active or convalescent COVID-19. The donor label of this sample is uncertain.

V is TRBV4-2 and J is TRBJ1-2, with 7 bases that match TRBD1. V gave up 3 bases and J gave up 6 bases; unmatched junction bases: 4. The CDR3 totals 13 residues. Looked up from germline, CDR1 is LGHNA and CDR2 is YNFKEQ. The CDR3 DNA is TGTGCCAGCAGCCACCCCGGACAGGATGGCTACACCTTC. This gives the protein CASSHPGQDGYTF.

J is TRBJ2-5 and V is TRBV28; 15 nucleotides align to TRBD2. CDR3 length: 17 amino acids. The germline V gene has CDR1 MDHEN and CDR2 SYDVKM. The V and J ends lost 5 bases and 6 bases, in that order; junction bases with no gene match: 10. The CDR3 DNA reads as TGTGCCAGCAGTACAAGGGGACTAGCGGGGGGTCGGAAGACCCAGTACTTC. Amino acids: CASSTRGLAGGRKTQYF.

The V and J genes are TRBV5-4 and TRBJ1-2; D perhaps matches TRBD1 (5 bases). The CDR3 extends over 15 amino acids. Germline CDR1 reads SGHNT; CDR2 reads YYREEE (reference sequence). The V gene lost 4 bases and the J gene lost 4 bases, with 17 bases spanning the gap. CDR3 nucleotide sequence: TGTGCCAGCAGCCTGGGGGGGGTATACGGCTATGGCTACACCTTC. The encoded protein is CASSLGGVYGYGYTF. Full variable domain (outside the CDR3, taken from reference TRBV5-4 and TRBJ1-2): ETGVTQSPTHLIKTRGQQVTLRCSSQSGHNTVSWYQQALGQGPQFIFQYYREEENGRGNFPPRFSGLQFPNYSSELNVNALELDDSALYLCASSLGGVYGYGYTFGSGTRLTVV.

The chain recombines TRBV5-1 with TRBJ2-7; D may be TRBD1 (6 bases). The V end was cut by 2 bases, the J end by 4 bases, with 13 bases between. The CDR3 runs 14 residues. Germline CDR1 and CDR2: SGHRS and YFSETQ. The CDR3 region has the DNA TGCGCCAGCAGCTTCCTAGGGGGAGCATACGAGCAGTACTTC. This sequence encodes CASSFLGGAYEQYF.

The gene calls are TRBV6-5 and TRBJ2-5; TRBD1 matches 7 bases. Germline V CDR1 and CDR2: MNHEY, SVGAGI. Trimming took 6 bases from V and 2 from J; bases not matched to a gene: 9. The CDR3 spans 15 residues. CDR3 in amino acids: CASRPGQWTQETQYF. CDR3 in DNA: TGTGCCAGCAGACCGGGACAGTGGACACAAGAGACCCAGTACTTC.